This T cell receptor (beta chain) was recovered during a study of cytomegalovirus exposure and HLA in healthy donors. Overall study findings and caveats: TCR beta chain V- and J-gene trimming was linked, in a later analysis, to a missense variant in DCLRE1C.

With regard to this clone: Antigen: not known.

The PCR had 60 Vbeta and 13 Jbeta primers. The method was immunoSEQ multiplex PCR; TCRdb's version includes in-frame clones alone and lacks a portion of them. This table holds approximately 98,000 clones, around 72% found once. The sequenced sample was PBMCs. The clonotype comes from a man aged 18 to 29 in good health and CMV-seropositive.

CDR3 DNA: TGTGCCAGCAGTTACTCAGGGACTAGATTTGAGCAGTTCTTC. Amino acids: CASSYSGTRFEQFF. The gene calls are TRBV6-6 and TRBJ2-1, with 8 bases matching TRBD2. V gave up 0 bases and J gave up 9 bases; unmatched junction bases: 4. CDR1 is MNHNY, CDR2 SVGAGI, per germline (reference sequence). The CDR3 runs to 14 residues.